The T cell receptor beta chain under discussion was sequenced for a study of identical twins. Study observations and caveats: There is a chance that invariant MAIT and iNKT cells partially muddied zero-insertion analyses. Abundant beta clonotypes from cord blood bore fewer insertions; memory repertoires lacked this pattern.

This clonotype was recorded a few times. Its antigen is undetermined. Using its own MiXCR run on the 5' RACE reads, TCRdb lists one record per CDR3 protein. This sample has about 260,000 distinct CDR3 sequences; 5.5% to 8% occur once, and the top ten carry about 3.6%. V dropped 6 bases and J dropped 4; count of bases not matched to a gene: 10. The germline V gene has CDR1 DFQATT and CDR2 SNEGSKA (reference sequence). This CDR3 region has 16 residues. Healthy Caucasians provided all donations. The data also belong to a second study, concerning yellow fever vaccine responses in identical twins. That paper adds: In identical twins, vaccine T cell responses appeared partly shared and partly individual.

This sequence joins TRBV20-1 and TRBJ2-2; 11 bases align to TRBD2. The source of this sequence is a woman between 18 and 29 years old in good health. Sequencing was carried out using memory (CD45RO+) T cells sorted from blood. As DNA, the CDR3 is TGCAGTGCCCTCCCCTTAGCGGGAGGGGGCACCGGGGAGCTGTTTTTT. This encodes CSALPLAGGGTGELFF.